A single sample gave rise to the 11 T cell receptor beta chains below, sequenced in a study of blood T cell repertoires in COVID-19. Clones were sequenced by immunoSEQ multiplex PCR, and TCRdb holds only the in-frame ones, with some missing. The sample shows around 150,000 clones, under 80% of them seen only once. The sequenced sample consisted of peripheral blood. The receptor source for this set is a man between 65 and 80 years old with acute or convalescent COVID-19.

The chain has TRBV2 and TRBJ2-2, with unresolved D. CDR1 and CDR2 from the germline V gene are SNHLY and FYNNEI. The CDR3 is 17 amino acids. Trimming removed 0 bases from V and 0 bases from J, with 11 bases in between. The CDR3 bases are TGTGCCAGCAGTGAAGCGACAACAGTCTCGAACACCGGGGAGCTGTTTTTT. Translating gives CASSEATTVSNTGELFF.

DNA for the CDR3: TGTGCCAGTAGTATAAGGGGCCCGAACACTGAAGCTTTCTTT. Protein: CASSIRGPNTEAFF. This rearrangement joins TRBV19 to TRBJ1-1; a possible D gene is TRBD1 (5 bases). The CDR3 has 14 residues. Trimming removed 2 bases from V and 1 base from J, with 8 bases in between. CDR1 LNHDA and CDR2 SQIVND come from the germline V gene (reference sequence).

The J gene is TRBJ2-7, the V gene TRBV7-2, with TRBD1 matching 8 bases. Trimming at V came to 1 base and at J to 3 bases, leaving 5 bases not matched to a gene. The CDR3 totals 15 residues. Germline V gene data show CDR1 as SGHTA and CDR2 as FQGNSA. The CDR3 bases are TGTGCCAGCAGCTTAGGGGACAGGACCAACTACGAGCAGTACTTC. Protein product: CASSLGDRTNYEQYF.

The rearrangement links TRBV25-1 to TRBJ1-2; D remains unclear. This CDR3 has 17 residues. Germline V gene data show CDR1 as MGHDK and CDR2 as SYGVNS. V was clipped by 0 bases and J by 1 base, with 15 bases between them. CDR3 region: CASSEYYWTPFNYGYTF. CDR3 in DNA: TGTGCCAGCAGTGAATATTACTGGACTCCGTTTAACTATGGCTACACCTTC.

This rearrangement joins TRBV19 to TRBJ1-2, with a tentative D call TRBD1 (5 bases). Germline CDR1 LNHDA, CDR2 SQIVND (reference sequence). This CDR3 comprises 14 residues. Trimming removed 4 bases from V and 6 bases from J, with 15 bases in between. This CDR3 is CASSKAAGLDGYTF. The CDR3 DNA reads as TGTGCCAGTAGTAAGGCTGCAGGGCTGGATGGCTACACCTTC.

The rearrangement joins TRBV19 to TRBJ1-4; unclear D gene. This CDR3 is built from 15 residues. The germline gives CDR1 LNHDA, CDR2 SQIVND (reference sequence). Trimming removed 3 bases from V and 0 bases from J, with 8 bases in between. This CDR3 is CASSIPGATNEKLFF. The CDR3 DNA sequence: TGTGCCAGTAGTATTCCCGGTGCAACTAATGAAAAACTGTTTTTT. Variable domain in full (rest from reference TRBV19 and TRBJ1-4): DGGITQSPKYLFRKEGQNVTLSCEQNLNHDAMYWYRQDPGQGLRLIYYSQIVNDFQKGDIAEGYSVSREKKESFPLTVTSAQKNPTAFYLCASSIPGATNEKLFFGSGTQLSVL.

The chain has TRBV5-4 and TRBJ2-7; perhaps TRBD2 as D (6 bases). Trimming stripped 6 bases from V and 5 bases from J, with 18 bases between. Per the germline V gene, CDR1 is SGHNT and CDR2 is YYREEE (reference sequence). The length of the CDR3 is 14 residues. The CDR3 coding sequence is TGTGCCAGCAACCCGGCCGGGGGAATGCACGAGCAGTACTTC. This encodes CASNPAGGMHEQYF.

The chain joins TRBV7-8 to TRBJ2-7, with TRBD2 as a possible D gene (6 bases). There are 15 residues in the CDR3. Germline values: CDR1 SGHVS, CDR2 FQNEAQ. The V end lost 5 bases, the J end lost 0 bases, and 14 bases lay between the germline ends. The CDR3 DNA reads TGTGCCAGCAGCCCTGGACTAATTAGCTCCTACGAGCAGTACTTC. It is translated as CASSPGLISSYEQYF.

The genes are TRBV24-1 and TRBJ2-5; 8 bases align to TRBD2. Unmatched junction bases numbered 10, after V lost 5 bases and J lost 0 bases. CDR1 is KGHDR and CDR2 is SFDVKD in the germline V gene. CDR3 length: 17 residues. The CDR3 sequence is CATSGVAGRGYQETQYF. The CDR3 bases are TGTGCCACCAGTGGGGTAGCGGGAAGAGGGTACCAAGAGACCCAGTACTTC.

The chain has TRBV5-1 and TRBJ2-1; D is possibly TRBD2 (5 bases). V lost 4 bases, J lost 7 bases, and 9 bases lay in between. There are 12 residues in the CDR3. Germline CDR1 is SGHRS and CDR2 is YFSETQ. CDR3 nucleotides: TGCGCCAGCAGCAAACTAGAAAATGAGCAGTTCTTC. This translates into CASSKLENEQFF.

V gene TRBV18 combines with J gene TRBJ2-7, with TRBD2 matching 8 bases. With 6 bases clipped from V and 3 bases from J, the junction kept 10 bases outside the gene matches. The CDR3 is made up of 15 amino acids. CDR1 is KGHSH and CDR2 is LQKENI in the germline V gene. CDR3 in amino acids: CASSPTGTRGYEQYF. DNA of the CDR3: TGTGCCAGCTCCCCCACCGGGACTAGAGGCTACGAGCAGTACTTC.